The 30 T cell receptor beta chains listed next were all sequenced from one sample in a study of yellow fever vaccine responses in identical twins. TCRdb re-called the RT-PCR reads with MiXCR, one entry per CDR3 protein. The sample includes about 16,000 distinct CDR3 sequences, approximately 78% of them seen just once. The specimen comprised T cells from blood (PBMCs), unsorted or a sorted subset (not recorded which), sampled before or after yellow fever vaccination (not recorded which). These receptors were taken from a young woman who received the yellow fever vaccine.

The chain has TRBV30 and TRBJ1-2; 8 positions agree with TRBD1. CDR3 length: 15 residues. Germline V gene sequence: CDR1 GTSNPN, CDR2 SVGIG (reference sequence). J lost 8 bases, V lost 0 bases, and 11 bases had no gene match. The CDR3 DNA is TGTGCCTGGAGTGTACTATTGGGACAGGATAAAGGCTACACCTTC. Its protein product is CAWSVLLGQDKGYTF.

V usage is TRBV11-2 and J usage is TRBJ2-5; D may be TRBD2 (5 bases). Deletions cut 5 bases from V and 5 bases from J, with 12 bases between. Germline V gives CDR1 SGHAT, CDR2 FQNNGV. The CDR3 is 13 residues long. CDR3 nucleotide sequence: TGTGCCAGCAGCCGGACTTCTCACGAGACCCAGTACTTC. It translates to CASSRTSHETQYF.

This clonotype was seen a single time. The CDR3 here is CATSEASGGAFEQFF. CDR3 bases: TGTGCCACCAGTGAGGCTAGCGGGGGGGCGTTTGAGCAGTTCTTC. The rearrangement joins TRBV24-1 to TRBJ2-1; 12 nucleotides align to TRBD2. The CDR3 runs 15 residues. Germline trimming cut 4 bases from V and 9 bases from J; bases unmatched to any gene: 6. Per germline, CDR1 KGHDR and CDR2 SFDVKD.

This sequence joins TRBV7-9 and TRBJ2-7; 7 bases agree with TRBD1. Germline V lookup: CDR1 SEHNR, CDR2 FQNEAQ (reference sequence). The CDR3 is made up of 13 amino acids. V lost 10 bases, J lost 7 bases, and 13 bases stayed unmatched. CDR3 nucleotide sequence: TGTGCCACCGAGACGACAGGGCCGGAAGAGCAGTACTTC. Translating gives CATETTGPEEQYF.

The chain combines TRBV11-3 with TRBJ2-1; the D is unclear. CDR1 SGHNT and CDR2 YENEEA come from the germline V gene. Trimming took 0 bases from V and 9 from J, leaving 9 bases between them. The CDR3 totals 13 residues. CDR3 in amino acids: CASSLEFKGEQFF. The CDR3 DNA reads as TGTGCCAGCAGCTTAGAGTTCAAAGGTGAGCAGTTCTTC.

CDR3 DNA sequence: TGTGCCAGCAGTTTAAAACGGGGCGCTAGCTCCTACAATGAGCAGTTCTTC. This translates into CASSLKRGASSYNEQFF. This chain links TRBV28 with TRBJ2-1; D is perhaps TRBD1 or TRBD2 (5 bases each). V was cut by 2 bases and J by 0 bases, with 14 bases left in between. Germline assignment: CDR1 MDHEN and CDR2 SYDVKM. This CDR3 is 17 amino acids long.

This clonotype was seen a single time. The chain has TRBV12-3 or TRBV12-4 and TRBJ2-4, with a tentative D call TRBD2 (5 bases). This CDR3 is built from 14 residues. The germline V and J ends were trimmed by 3 bases and 4 bases, with 10 bases remaining between them. The CDR3 here is CASSLLRGKNIQYF. CDR3 in DNA: TGTGCCAGCAGTTTGCTGAGAGGGAAAAACATTCAGTACTTC.

The rearrangement joins TRBV11-1 to TRBJ2-7, with D perhaps TRBD1 (5 bases). V was clipped by 6 bases and J by 4 bases, with 16 bases between them. Germline V lookup: CDR1 SGHAT, CDR2 FQDESV (reference sequence). CDR3 length equals 14 residues. The CDR3 sequence: CASSLGLSDYEQYF. CDR3 sequence (DNA): TGTGCCAGCAGTCTGGGGCTTTCGGATTACGAGCAGTACTTC.

The chain uses TRBV7-6 and TRBJ2-5, with D perhaps given as TRBD1 or TRBD2 (6 bases each). CDR3 size: 15 residues. CDR1 and CDR2 from the germline V gene are SGHVS and FNYEAQ. V was cut by 5 bases and J by 5 bases, with 18 bases left in between. In DNA, the CDR3 is TGTGCCAGCAGCCCGAGATGGGGGGCAGGGGAGACCCAGTACTTC. Its protein is CASSPRWGAGETQYF.

This clonotype was seen a handful of times. The genes are TRBV28 and TRBJ2-4, with 7 bases fitting TRBD1. Losses at the gene ends were 6 bases for V and 8 bases for J; bases not matched to a gene: 7. There are 13 residues in the CDR3. CDR1 is MDHEN, CDR2 SYDVKM, per germline. The DNA for the CDR3 is TGTGCCAGCAGACCGACAGGGAGCTACATTCAGTACTTC. This translates into CASRPTGSYIQYF.

The chain couples TRBV11-3 to TRBJ2-3; no reliable D call. Trimming removed 5 bases at V and 4 bases at J, with 10 bases between. The CDR3 contains 13 residues. The germline V gene encodes CDR1 SGHNT and CDR2 YENEEA. The chain's CDR3 is CASSPAPADTQYF. The CDR3 bases are TGTGCCAGCAGCCCAGCCCCTGCAGATACGCAGTATTTT.

The V and J genes are TRBV27 and TRBJ2-4; D remains ambiguous. Germline V gene sequence: CDR1 MNHEY, CDR2 SMNVEV (reference sequence). V was shortened by 1 base and J by 0 bases, with 10 bases between the two germline ends. CDR3 length: 16 residues. The CDR3 coding sequence is TGTGCCAGCAGTTTATTTAAGGGTGAAGCCAAAAACATTCAGTACTTC. Protein product: CASSLFKGEAKNIQYF.

The chain is built from TRBV27 and TRBJ2-1, with TRBD1 identical over 9 bases. Germline assignment: CDR1 MNHEY and CDR2 SMNVEV (reference sequence). The CDR3 has 14 residues. The V gene end was trimmed by 3 bases and the J gene end by 6 bases; junction bases not matched to a gene: 3. The CDR3 DNA sequence: TGTGCCAGCAGTTTGGGGACAGGGTTCAATGAGCAGTTCTTC. It specifies CASSLGTGFNEQFF.

J is TRBJ1-2 and V is TRBV18; D gene unclear. Between the trimmed V and J ends, which lost 6 bases and 0 bases, there was a span of 8 bases. Germline CDR1 and CDR2: KGHSH and LQKENI. This CDR3 region has 13 residues. CDR3 amino acids: CASSQASNYGYTF. The CDR3 nucleotides read TGTGCCAGCTCGCAAGCCTCTAACTATGGCTACACCTTC.

The chain uses TRBV2 and TRBJ1-6; D remains ambiguous. Deletions cut 8 bases from V and 8 bases from J, with 13 bases between. CDR1 SNHLY and CDR2 FYNNEI come from the germline V gene. The CDR3 totals 13 residues. The CDR3 is CASPDGRDSPLHF. For the CDR3, the DNA is TGTGCCAGCCCCGACGGAAGAGATTCACCCCTCCACTTT. Looking up the rest from reference TRBV2 and TRBJ1-6 gives the full variable domain: EPEVTQTPSHQVTQMGQEVILRCVPISNHLYFYWYRQILGQKVEFLVSFYNNEISEKSEIFDDQFSVERPDGSNFTLKIRSTKLEDSAMYFCASPDGRDSPLHFGNGTRLTVT.

Only a few counts were recorded for this clonotype. This rearrangement joins TRBV7-8 to TRBJ2-3; the D is unclear. This CDR3 comprises 15 residues. Trimming removed 5 bases from V and 2 bases from J, with 14 bases in between. In germline, CDR1 is SGHVS, CDR2 FQNEAQ. CDR3 residues: CASSLQPVITDTQYF. CDR3 bases: TGTGCCAGCAGCCTACAACCTGTGATCACAGATACGCAGTATTTT.

This chain uses TRBV7-3 with TRBJ2-7, with D possibly TRBD1 on 6 matching bases. The CDR3 contains 14 residues. Germline CDR1 is SGHTA and CDR2 is FQGTGA. Trimming stripped 5 bases from V and 1 base from J, with 12 bases between. DNA for the CDR3: TGTGCCAGCAGCAAAACGACAGGTTCCTACGAGCAGTACTTC. It specifies CASSKTTGSYEQYF.

The V and J genes are TRBV29-1 and TRBJ2-7; 13 nucleotides align to TRBD2. This CDR3 spans 16 amino acids. Per the germline V gene, CDR1 is SQVTM and CDR2 is ANQGSEA. Losses at the gene ends were 7 bases for V and 2 bases for J; bases not matched to a gene: 11. The CDR3, as DNA: TGCAGCGGCAAAGTACAGGGGACTAGCGGGACCTACGAGCAGTACTTC. Its translation: CSGKVQGTSGTYEQYF.

The chain combines TRBV18 with TRBJ2-5; the D gene is possibly TRBD1 (5 bases). Germline V CDR1 and CDR2: KGHSH, LQKENI. The CDR3 is made up of 14 amino acids. V shed 1 base and J shed 4 bases, with 10 bases lying between them. CDR3 region: CASSPLQGTETQYF. The CDR3 DNA sequence: TGTGCCAGCTCACCACTCCAGGGAACAGAGACCCAGTACTTC.

V is TRBV20-1 and J is TRBJ2-7; 8 bases align to TRBD1. Germline values: CDR1 DFQATT, CDR2 SNEGSKA (reference sequence). The trim removed 6 bases at V and 4 bases at J, leaving 5 bases unmatched. This CDR3 comprises 12 residues. This chain's CDR3 is CSAEDRVYEQYF. The CDR3 DNA sequence: TGCAGTGCAGAGGACAGGGTATACGAGCAGTACTTC.

This chain links TRBV20-1 with TRBJ2-1; D ambiguous. Germline CDR1 and CDR2: DFQATT and SNEGSKA (reference sequence). V was pared by 1 base and J by 0 bases, with 4 bases between. The CDR3 length is 13 residues. For the CDR3, the DNA is TGCAGTGCTAGAGCTGACTCCTACAATGAGCAGTTCTTC. As protein: CSARADSYNEQFF.

This sequence joins TRBV12-3 or TRBV12-4 and TRBJ2-7; TRBD1 matches 9 bases. This CDR3 is 14 amino acids long. V was clipped by 6 bases and J by 4 bases; unmatched bases: 7. The CDR3 protein is CASSLQGAVYEQYF. The DNA for the CDR3 is TGTGCCAGCAGCCTACAGGGGGCGGTTTACGAGCAGTACTTC.

A single count supports this clonotype. This chain uses TRBV10-3 with TRBJ2-7; 8 bases fit TRBD1. V dropped 5 bases and J dropped 0; count of bases not matched to a gene: 6. CDR3 length: 15 residues. Germline assignment: CDR1 ENHRY and CDR2 SYGVKD. The CDR3 protein is CAISSGQVSSYEQYF. The CDR3 region has the DNA TGTGCCATCAGTTCGGGACAGGTCTCCTCCTACGAGCAGTACTTC.

The rearrangement joins TRBV29-1 to TRBJ2-4; 10 bases map to TRBD1. The V gene end was trimmed by 6 bases and the J gene end by 3 bases; junction bases not matched to a gene: 8. The CDR3 contains 15 residues. The germline CDR1 and CDR2 sequences are SQVTM and ANQGSEA. In nucleotides, the CDR3 is TGCAGCGTGGGGGGGACAGGGGTTGGCAAAAACATTCAGTACTTC. This codes for CSVGGTGVGKNIQYF.

This clonotype appeared once. The V gene is TRBV27, the J gene TRBJ1-4; D not certain. The V and J ends lost 2 bases and 4 bases respectively, with 2 bases between them. This CDR3 is 12 amino acids long. Germline V gives CDR1 MNHEY, CDR2 SMNVEV (reference sequence). This CDR3 is CASSLRNEKLFF. In DNA form, the CDR3 reads TGTGCCAGCAGTTTACGTAATGAAAAACTGTTTTTT. Drawing the rest from reference TRBV27 and TRBJ1-4, the complete variable domain is EAQVTQNPRYLITVTGKKLTVTCSQNMNHEYMSWYRQDPGLGLRQIYYSMNVEVTDKGDVPEGYKVSRKEKRNFPLILESPSPNQTSLYFCASSLRNEKLFFGSGTQLSVL.

The rearrangement links TRBV28 to TRBJ2-1; D remains unclear. The V end lost 6 bases, the J end lost 0 bases, and 12 bases lay between the germline ends. Germline V gives CDR1 MDHEN, CDR2 SYDVKM. The CDR3 loop spans 15 amino acids. CDR3 loop: CASSRTVSSYNEQFF. CDR3 nucleotides: TGTGCCAGCAGCAGGACCGTAAGCTCCTACAATGAGCAGTTCTTC.

This rearrangement joins TRBV7-9 to TRBJ2-1; D ambiguous. This CDR3 comprises 12 residues. In germline, CDR1 is SEHNR, CDR2 FQNEAQ (reference sequence). V lost 5 bases and J 5 bases, leaving 7 bases between the germline ends. The CDR3: CASSGRNNEQFF. The CDR3 nucleotides read TGTGCCAGCAGCGGGCGAAACAATGAGCAGTTCTTC.

The chain couples TRBV29-1 to TRBJ1-2; the D gene is possibly TRBD1 (5 bases). V lost 7 bases to trimming and J lost 6 bases, with 12 bases between them. CDR3 length equals 11 residues. Germline-derived CDR1 and CDR2 are SQVTM and ANQGSEA. DNA for the CDR3: TGCAGCGGGCGGGGCCAGGATGGCTACACCTTC. Amino acid sequence: CSGRGQDGYTF.

The chain links TRBV29-1 to TRBJ1-1; D is unresolved. Trimming pared 4 bases from V and 6 bases from J, leaving 27 bases between. This CDR3 is 17 amino acids long. Germline V gives CDR1 SQVTM, CDR2 ANQGSEA. The CDR3 is CSVVVRGLEADYAEAFF. As DNA, the CDR3 is TGCAGCGTTGTAGTTCGCGGTTTGGAGGCGGATTACGCTGAAGCTTTCTTT.

The CDR3 protein is CASSPGTSGSSTDTQYF. The DNA for the CDR3 is TGCGCCAGCAGCCCCGGGACTAGCGGATCAAGCACAGATACGCAGTATTTT. The V and J genes are TRBV5-1 and TRBJ2-3, with 11 bases that match TRBD2. The germline CDR1 and CDR2 sequences are SGHRS and YFSETQ. The V segment lost 4 bases and the J segment 0 bases; nucleotides outside the gene matches: 7. This CDR3 is 17 amino acids long.